A single TCR beta chain is shown here with its context. Its antigen has not been determined. Base qualities are not recorded, but no much larger clone differs from it by a single base. The sample comes from a study of cytomegalovirus exposure and HLA in healthy donors listed by TCRdb under 2017. About the investigation overall: In an earlier analysis of about 560 of the donors, 250 to 350 Gb of sequence data and approximately 120 million unique TCR beta sequences from roughly 190 million T cells were reported. An early release that covered around 590 HLA-typed donors contained approximately 300 gigabases of sequencing data and roughly 84 million unique TCR sequences. The genetic ancestry cluster associated with self-reported Caucasian donors included roughly four fifths of the 300 to 400 genotyped donors. The study aimed to test whether cataloging public T cell receptors could reveal signatures of past pathogen exposure. Using immunosequencing, the study profiled T cell repertoires from 666 subjects and related those repertoires to cytomegalovirus serostatus. Besides the first cohort of under 700 subjects, a separate validation cohort made up of 120 different subjects was used. The study combined high-throughput TCR immunosequencing, statistical association of individual TCRs with disease status, and machine learning to predict cytomegalovirus infection status. To study patterns of TCR occurrence, a later analysis re-analyzed previously published TCR beta repertoires from 650 to 750 donors and added high-resolution HLA genotyping. In the later analysis, no new phenotypic data were used to find candidate immune exposures; instead, reliance was placed on TCR beta sequences and their occurrence across donors. To decide whether each TCR beta V gene segment behaved as functional or pseudogenic, an earlier analysis of approximately 600 of the donors relied on high-throughput TCR beta sequencing. Donor age, sex, ethnicity and CMV serostatus were compiled together with the repertoire data. In a later genetic analysis, genome-wide SNP genotypes for 398 of the 666 donors were used, and that subset was treated as a discovery cohort. All discovery cohort repertoires had been generated on a single sequencing platform. Class I and class II HLA loci were covered by the typing at four-digit resolution. The number of donors typed differed by locus, with roughly 629-640 for A, B, C, DRB1 and DQB1, about 500 for DQA1, 606 for DPA1, and some 470 for DPB1. Five DR-DQ haplotypes were treated as single units for association and clustering because of strong linkage in the cohort. On average, around 240,000 unique TCR beta nucleotide sequences were sequenced per donor among 398 genotyped donors of the cohort, with about 19% of those sequences being non-productive.

The cohort consisted of some 730 healthy bone marrow donors. Cohort members were all nominally healthy when sampled, although unrecorded immune exposures were likely present. The donor tested CMV seronegative and was one of the 352 seronegative cohort members. A peripheral blood sample was collected from each donor, and TCR beta sequencing was performed on peripheral blood mononuclear cells. The Qiagen DNeasy Blood Extraction Kit was used to extract genomic DNA from the blood cell samples. V is pared back by 5 bases and J by 6 bases, with 14 bases lying between the germline termini. Based on the germline V gene, the CDR1 and CDR2 sequences are MNHEY and SVGAGI. The CDR3 starts with the cysteine, ends with the phenylalanine, and has 14 residues. CDR3 DNA is the only sequence kept; it has 42 bases, read in frame from the first base. What the authors observed across the whole study: A later analysis associated 15,000 to 20,000 TCR beta sequences with specific HLA alleles at a false discovery rate of 0.05. A later analysis reported that several top co-occurrence clusters appeared linked to parvovirus B19, influenza, CMV and Epstein-Barr virus. Across donors, most TCR sequences were observed very rarely, whereas some public TCRs were present in many individuals. A cluster of highly shared sequence variants was judged likely to be a technical artifact of the sequencing pipeline. According to a later analysis, TCR association rates differed among HLA loci, with DRB1 alleles showing the most associated TCRs and HLA-C alleles showing the fewest. Compared with equally common non-associated chains, HLA-associated TCR beta chains in a later analysis were more clonally expanded and had lower generation probabilities. In the study, some 180 TCR beta chains were listed as associated with cytomegalovirus. Some IMGT-functional V segments, including TRBV6-2 and TRBV6-3, could not be told apart with the 87-base-pair reads, so those segments were excluded. In vitro tests confirmed that a few of the cytomegalovirus-associated TCR beta chains recognize cytomegalovirus antigens. Sequencing depth was assumed to be roughly uniform across donors in the presence/absence analyses, though that assumption may not hold. Compared with the 666-donor mean, donors in an Asian-associated ancestry cluster had fewer N-insertions in productive TCRs, according to a later genetic analysis. The only immune exposure information available for the cohort was CMV serostatus. In this cohort, only TCR beta chains were sequenced, and detectable features were limited by the absence of alpha or paired-chain data. Correlated functional status among segregating V segments might reflect linkage disequilibrium, but an unknown experimental factor could not be ruled out. Strong co-occurrence of HLA alleles, especially DR and DQ, made assigning TCR associations to individual alleles difficult. It was suggested by the authors that the approach could potentially be generalized to other disease states and immunological phenotypes. A later analysis found that most CMV-associated TCR beta chains appeared HLA-restricted, with HLA associations seemingly driven largely by CMV exposure. A later genetic analysis associated a missense DCLRE1C variant with V-gene and J-gene trimming of TCR beta chains, and an independent cohort replicated the association. An earlier analysis of approximately 500 of the donors showed that most TCR beta V segments appeared in productive rearrangements either about 87% or about 30% of the time, which broadly matched IMGT annotations. Because counts were too low, about 17 rarely observed V segments, including chromosome 9 orphons, were excluded from the earlier analysis of 587 of the donors. A further reported finding was that TCR beta sequences accurately predicted the HLA-A and HLA-B alleles for most subjects in the first cohort. Cytomegalovirus status was reported to be diagnosed by the classifier with high specificity and sensitivity in both the original and validation cohorts. Because some donors lacked HLA typing at each locus, the association tests relied only on the typed subset.

Library construction relied on the immunoSEQ multiplex PCR assay. The multiplex PCR relied on a mix of 60 forward primers for TCR Vbeta segments and 13 reverse primers for TCR Jbeta segments. The CDR3 region of rearranged TCR beta genes was amplified from genomic DNA with a multiplex PCR assay. The Illumina HiSeq System was used to sequence the amplified TCR beta libraries as 87-base-pair reads. The source study handled its data this way. A later analysis tallied around 80 million unique TCR beta chains across the 610 or so repertoires, and about 10 million of those chains were shared by two or more donors. To remove PCR and sequencing errors, raw reads were error-corrected and collapsed into unique sequences using a nearest-neighbor algorithm that merged closely related sequences. V, D and J gene segments were assigned by aligning CDR3 sequences to IMGT reference sequences. Each retained sequence needed at least a six-nucleotide match to both a V gene segment and a J gene segment. Rearrangements were called productive when the CDR3 lacked stop codons and stayed in frame with V and J; all others were non-productive. CDR3 was defined by IMGT convention, running from the second conserved V-encoded cysteine to the conserved J-encoded phenylalanine. The earlier analysis of about 590 of the donors excluded sequences that lacked an unambiguous match to a single V gene segment. An earlier analysis of fewer than 650 of the donors classified V segments as functional when productive rearrangements were above 56.7% and as segregating when the standard deviation between donors was above 5%. A statistical classification framework was built for diagnosing cytomegalovirus status from the catalog of TCR beta chain sequences. In a later analysis, TCR nucleotide sequences were compared against IMGT/GENE-DB human TR gene sequences so that V and J genes could be assigned. In a later analysis, CDR3 sequences and most-parsimonious VDJ recombination scenarios were assigned using the TCRdist pipeline. In a later analysis, each TCR beta chain was defined by its CDR3 amino acid sequence together with its V-gene family, and reads lacking a unique V-gene family were excluded. To address suspected cross-contamination and a sequencing artifact, a later analysis removed approximately 590 highly shared, low-generation-probability nucleotide sequences. In a later analysis, a clonal expansion index was calculated for each public chain from normalized within-repertoire ranks of inferred template counts. Generation probabilities in a later analysis came from a VDJ recombination model fitted to out-of-frame rearrangements, and those results were checked against IGoR. Hypergeometric tests were used in a later analysis to score TCR-TCR, TCR-HLA and TCR-CMV co-occurrence, with a repertoire-size bias correction applied to the TCR pairs. To estimate false discovery rates, a later analysis permuted the HLA or CMV assignments 20 times. In a later analysis, co-occurring TCRs were grouped using DBSCAN, and TCRdist sequence similarity was added for clustering within HLA-allele-positive subsets. Repertoires with fewer than 30,000 or more than 120,000 public chains were left out of co-occurrence clustering, as were a handful of repertoires with anomalous nucleotide sharing. TCRdb stores this immuneACCESS table with in-frame sequences only. Part of the clones is absent; in the studies checked, under half of the shortfall reflects unresolved V genes, and no reason is known for the rest. That table gives V, J and clone size, and the DNA gave D and trimming. The sample contains about 230,000 clones, about 89% of them found a single time. The ten largest make up approximately 1% of the sample.

This receptor was identified in a young woman in good health and CMV-seronegative. The sequencing sample was made of PBMCs. The chain links TRBV6-5 with TRBJ1-5; TRBD1 is perhaps the D gene, given 6 matching bases. The CDR3 reads as follows: CASSPGEQGQPQHF. The nucleotide sequence reads TGTGCCAGCAGTCCAGGGGAGCAGGGTCAGCCCCAGCATTTT.